The 11 T cell receptor beta chains given below trace back to one sample, sequenced in a study of PD-1 blockade in classical Hodgkin lymphoma. Clones were sequenced by immunoSEQ multiplex PCR, and TCRdb holds only the in-frame ones, with some missing. This table holds some 63,000 clones, over 85% found once. Relapses following autologous stem cell transplantation were seen in all patients, with brentuximab vedotin exposure varying. Sample: peripheral blood mononuclear cells (PBMCs), taken at baseline. These receptors all come from a human donor with classical Hodgkin lymphoma.

The V call is TRBV27, the J call TRBJ2-5; TRBD1 or TRBD2 may be the D gene (7 bases each). Germline CDR1 reads MNHEY; CDR2 reads SMNVEV (reference sequence). This CDR3 spans 14 amino acids. V was cut by 5 bases and J by 8 bases, with 18 bases left in between. CDR3 DNA: TGTGCCAGCAGTCGGGGAGGGGGCTCGGGAACCCAGTACTTC. It encodes CASSRGGGSGTQYF.

This chain uses TRBV19 with TRBJ2-5; 10 bases are shared with TRBD1. The germline gives CDR1 LNHDA, CDR2 SQIVND (reference sequence). The CDR3 has 15 amino acids. Trimming took 1 base from V and 5 from J; bases not matched to a gene: 4. CDR3 bases: TGTGCCAGTAGTATAGGCGGACAGGGGGTTGAGACCCAGTACTTC. It encodes CASSIGGQGVETQYF.

The CDR3 region is CASGLEFGGYGYTF. DNA for the CDR3: TGTGCTAGTGGTTTGGAATTCGGGGGTTATGGCTACACCTTC. The chain is built from TRBV12-5 and TRBJ1-2; possible D gene TRBD1, 5 bases. The V end lost 1 base, the J end lost 5 bases, and 11 bases lay between the germline ends. CDR3 length: 14 amino acids. Germline V CDR1 and CDR2: LGHNT, FRNRAP.

The chain employs TRBV27 and TRBJ1-5; D not certain. The V end lost 1 base, the J end lost 3 bases, and 7 bases lay between the germline ends. Germline lookup yields CDR1 MNHEY and CDR2 SMNVEV (reference sequence). The CDR3 totals 14 residues. CDR3 region: CASSLFRHNQPQHF. The DNA for the CDR3 is TGTGCCAGCAGTTTATTTAGGCACAATCAGCCCCAGCATTTT.

The CDR3 spells CASSLDRGEAFF. The DNA of the CDR3 is TGTGCCAGCAGCTTAGACAGGGGTGAAGCTTTCTTT. The rearrangement uses TRBV11-2 and TRBJ1-1; D might be TRBD1 (6 bases). V lost 0 bases to trimming and J lost 7 bases, with 6 bases between them. Germline V gene sequence: CDR1 SGHAT, CDR2 FQNNGV. This CDR3 has 12 amino acids. Supplemented by reference TRBV11-2 and TRBJ1-1, the full variable domain reads EAGVAQSPRYKIIEKRQSVAFWCNPISGHATLYWYQQILGQGPKLLIQFQNNGVVDDSQLPKDRFSAERLKGVDSTLKIQPAKLEDSAVYLCASSLDRGEAFFGQGTRLTVV.

This clone has a single count. The gene calls are TRBV5-1 and TRBJ2-7; no definite D call. The CDR3 runs 15 residues. The ends were cut back, 2 bases at V and 0 bases at J, with 12 bases in the middle. Germline V gene lookup returns CDR1 SGHRS and CDR2 YFSETQ. The DNA for the CDR3 is TGCGCCAGCAGCTTATGGTCCTCCAGCTCCTACGAGCAGTACTTC. Protein: CASSLWSSSSYEQYF.

The V call is TRBV18, the J call TRBJ2-5, with D unclear. The germline CDR1 and CDR2 sequences are KGHSH and LQKENI. V lost 2 bases and J 11 bases, leaving 9 bases between the germline ends. The length of the CDR3 is 11 residues. The CDR3 DNA is TGTGCCAGCTCACCATCGTCCGAACAGTACTTC. Amino acid sequence: CASSPSSEQYF.

The chain uses TRBV28 and TRBJ1-5; perhaps TRBD1 as D (6 bases). Germline CDR1 and CDR2: MDHEN and SYDVKM. V lost 7 bases to trimming and J lost 7 bases, with 20 bases between them. This CDR3 region has 15 residues. CDR3 region: CASTSGGHLAQPQHF. Written as DNA, the CDR3 is TGTGCCAGCACCTCCGGGGGACACTTAGCCCAGCCCCAGCATTTT. The variable domain in full, with the rest retrieved from reference TRBV28 and TRBJ1-5, is DVKVTQSSRYLVKRTGEKVFLECVQDMDHENMFWYRQDPGLGLRLIYFSYDVKMKEKGDIPEGYSVSREKKERFSLILESASTNQTSMYLCASTSGGHLAQPQHFGDGTRLSIL.

The chain uses TRBV4-1 and TRBJ2-7, with TRBD2 identical over 7 bases. The CDR3 is 13 amino acids. Looked up from germline, CDR1 is MGHRA and CDR2 is YSYEKL. Losses at the gene ends were 4 bases for V and 3 bases for J; bases not matched to a gene: 3. CDR3 sequence reads: CASSPRTSYEQYF. DNA for the CDR3: TGCGCCAGCAGCCCACGGACTAGCTACGAGCAGTACTTC.

The V gene is TRBV4-2, the J gene TRBJ1-1; D uncertain. The CDR3 sequence is 15 residues long. Germline V gives CDR1 LGHNA, CDR2 YNFKEQ. The V and J ends lost 4 bases and 6 bases respectively, with 18 bases between them. This CDR3 reads CASSPNNWLVAEAFF. CDR3 in DNA: TGTGCCAGCAGCCCTAATAATTGGTTAGTCGCTGAAGCTTTCTTT.

V gene TRBV30 combines with J gene TRBJ2-1; no reliable D call. Germline CDR1 and CDR2: GTSNPN and SVGIG (reference sequence). V lost 5 bases, J lost 4 bases, and 9 bases lay in between. The CDR3 extends over 12 amino acids. CDR3 nucleotides: TGTGCCTGGGATAAGTTATACAATGAGCAGTTCTTC. Encoded protein: CAWDKLYNEQFF.